Sequencing of this TCR delta chain was carried out in a study of gamma-delta chains in newborns, infants, children. In the study overall: Innate gammadelta T cells reportedly expand polyclonally right after birth, driven by microbial exposure, per the title.

TCRdb used CATT to re-call clones from the reads. The sample carries roughly 2,400 delta-chain clones, more than 7.5% recorded once. There are a few counts of this clone. The CDR3 is 21 amino acids. The germline CDR1 and CDR2 sequences are TSWWSYY and QGS. The V end was cut by 3 bases, the J end by 0 bases, with 29 bases between. The sequence derives from a child who was a newborn, infant or young child, either healthy, febrile or measles-vaccinated (not recorded which). Sequencing was carried out using blood. The V gene is TRDV1, the J gene TRDJ1; TRDD2 is a possible D gene (5 bases). The CDR3 loop reads CALGDSSLPYSGSLYTDKLIF. CDR3 nucleotide sequence: TGTGCTCTTGGGGATTCTTCCCTACCTTACTCGGGCTCCCTGTACACCGATAAACTCATCTTT.